In this sample, the clone carrying this TCR beta chain turned up a few times. Antigen specificity is unknown. V trimming: 0 bases; J trimming: 2 bases; junction bases outside the gene matches: 6. The germline V gene encodes CDR1 MNHEY and CDR2 SVGAGI. This CDR3 comprises 17 residues. This sample is part of a study of response to subunit inactivated influenza vaccine. Study observations and caveats: After each seasonal influenza vaccination, few new T cells are recruited, the authors suggested.

TCRdb re-called the RT-PCR reads with MiXCR, one entry per CDR3 protein. Here the sample spans some 500,000 distinct CDR3 sequences, about 25% being singletons. The TCR was taken from a man aged 45 to 65 who received an inactivated influenza vaccine. The chain joins TRBV6-5 to TRBJ1-3, with 8 bases fitting TRBD1. Sequencing was performed on CD4+ T cells sorted from PBMCs, taken 4 to 6 days after vaccination. The CDR3 here is CASSYSDRAIAGNTIYF. CDR3 DNA sequence: TGTGCCAGCAGTTACTCGGACAGGGCAATAGCTGGAAACACCATATATTTT.